The sequence of this T cell receptor beta chain was determined in a study of T cell clonotyping in hematopoietic cell transplantation. The study, taken as a whole, reports: Graft donor and pretransplant recipient Inverse Simpson Index values predicted broader posttransplant TCR diversity.

A word on this clone: Its antigen is unknown.

Trimming cost V 3 bases and J 5 bases; bases outside gene matches: 4. Germline CDR1 SGHRS, CDR2 YFSETQ. CDR3 length: 14 amino acids. Sequenced by immunoSEQ multiplex PCR; TCRdb stores in-frame clones only, minus some. Of about 41,000 clones in the sample, roughly 96% were seen once. The sequence was collected from a man between 25 and 39 years old in good health. Some clones in this sample may be carry-over from other donors' samples. The rearrangement links TRBV5-1 to TRBJ1-5; 8 nucleotides align to TRBD1. Material for sequencing was peripheral blood mononuclear cells. The CDR3 DNA sequence: TGCGCCAGCAGCTCGGACAGGGTAGATCAGCCCCAGCATTTT. It is translated as CASSSDRVDQPQHF.